This T cell receptor beta chain was sequenced during a study of CD8 T cells in ankylosing spondylitis. General observations from the study: Reports say disease-linked clones showed up significantly more in matched ankylosing spondylitis synovial fluid. Disease-linked clones displayed a CD8+ phenotype and appeared relatively rarely in peripheral blood.

Quantitative 5'-RACE with molecular barcodes produced the TCR beta libraries. TCRdb re-derived calls from the 5' RACE reads in MiXCR, one entry per CDR3 protein. The sample yields 120,000 or so distinct CDR3 sequences, roughly an eighth seen once. In its sample, this clonotype was seen many times. Its antigen remains unidentified. There are 13 residues in the CDR3. With 7 bases removed from V and 4 bases from J, the gap between germline ends came to 14 bases. Looked up from germline, CDR1 is SGHTA and CDR2 is FQGNSA. The chain combines TRBV7-2 with TRBJ2-7, with D possibly TRBD2 on 7 matching bases. The TCR sequence derives from a female donor with ankylosing spondylitis or in good health (not recorded which). The sample comprised blood, either unsorted or a sorted T cell fraction (not recorded which). CDR3 residues: CASMDSGAYEQYF. Written as DNA, the CDR3 is TGTGCCAGCATGGACAGCGGGGCATACGAGCAGTACTTC.